The 21 T cell receptor beta chains below all came from one sample that was sequenced in a study of shared clonotypes between healthy human individuals. Sequencing was performed with immunoSEQ multiplex PCR; in TCRdb, only in-frame clones are kept and a portion is missing. The top ten hold roughly 0.36% of the sample, which has 2,500,000 or so clones, roughly 93% seen once. Material for sequencing was naive CD4+ T cells from PBMCs. Described subset: CD45RA+ positively selected. The receptors come from a man younger than 30 in good health. Some clones in this sample may be carry-over from other donors' samples.

Worth noting for this clone: This sample includes further DNA sequences coding for the same CDR3. This rearrangement joins TRBV30 to TRBJ1-1; D gene uncertain. The germline V gene encodes CDR1 GTSNPN and CDR2 SVGIG (reference sequence). V dropped 3 bases and J dropped 1 base, with 9 bases sitting between them. This CDR3 has 13 residues. The DNA for the CDR3 is TGTGCCTGGAGCGGATCTCGGAACACTGAAGCTTTCTTT. It codes for CAWSGSRNTEAFF. The whole variable domain, remainder taken from reference TRBV30 and TRBJ1-1, is SQTIHQWPATLVQPVGSPLSLECTVEGTSNPNLYWYRQAAGRGLQLLFYSVGIGQISSEVPQNLSASRPQDRQFILSSKKLLLSDSGFYLCAWSGSRNTEAFFGQGTRLTVV.

V and J are TRBV19 and TRBJ1-1; D not certain. The V end lost 5 bases, the J end lost 4 bases, and 14 bases lay between the germline ends. This CDR3 spans 14 amino acids. Germline-derived CDR1 and CDR2 are LNHDA and SQIVND (reference sequence). The CDR3 here is CASSPGPTATEAFF. CDR3 in DNA: TGTGCCAGTAGTCCTGGACCGACTGCCACTGAAGCTTTCTTT.

As to this clone: This specimen includes other DNA sequences encoding the same CDR3. The rearrangement uses TRBV21-1 and TRBJ1-1; the table's D call, TRBD1, has no DNA check behind it. TRBV21-1 is termed a pseudogene. This CDR3 region has 13 residues. CDR3 in DNA: TGTGCCAGCAGGTTCGACAGCTACACCGAAGCTTTCTTT. It yields the protein CASRFDSYTEAFF.

The V call is TRBV7-2, the J call TRBJ2-7; TRBD1 agrees at 8 bases. The length of the CDR3 is 15 residues. With V trimmed by 3 bases and J by 4 bases, 8 bases remained unmatched. The germline gives CDR1 SGHTA, CDR2 FQGNSA. In DNA, the CDR3 is TGTGCCAGCAGCTTGACTTCGGACAGGGAGTACGAGCAGTACTTC. Protein product: CASSLTSDREYEQYF.

This chain links TRBV28 with TRBJ2-1; 9 bases are shared with TRBD2. Trimming at V came to 1 base and at J to 5 bases, leaving 6 bases not matched to a gene. The length of the CDR3 is 16 residues. Germline V gene lookup returns CDR1 MDHEN and CDR2 SYDVKM. The CDR3 coding sequence is TGTGCCAGCAGTTTATCGGGGCTAGCGGGAAACAATGAGCAGTTCTTC. Protein: CASSLSGLAGNNEQFF. The full variable domain, its missing parts supplied by reference TRBV28 and TRBJ2-1, is DVKVTQSSRYLVKRTGEKVFLECVQDMDHENMFWYRQDPGLGLRLIYFSYDVKMKEKGDIPEGYSVSREKKERFSLILESASTNQTSMYLCASSLSGLAGNNEQFFGPGTRLTVL.

V is TRBV11-3 and J is TRBJ2-7, with a possible D match to TRBD1 (5 bases). Germline V gene data show CDR1 as SGHNT and CDR2 as YENEEA. Trimming pared 0 bases from V and 11 bases from J, leaving 14 bases between. The CDR3 is 13 amino acids. CDR3 coding DNA: TGTGCCAGCAGCTTAGATAATGCAGGGATTAAGTACTTC. Translation gives CASSLDNAGIKYF.

This chain joins TRBV28 and TRBJ1-6; D might be TRBD1 (5 bases). Germline V gene data show CDR1 as MDHEN and CDR2 as SYDVKM. The CDR3 spans 16 residues. The ends were cut back, 5 bases at V and 0 bases at J, with 11 bases in the middle. The CDR3 here is CASSRGGSSYNSPLHF. The DNA of the CDR3 is TGTGCCAGCAGTCGTGGGGGGAGCTCCTATAATTCACCCCTCCACTTT.

The rearrangement links TRBV15 to TRBJ2-1, with D perhaps matching TRBD2 (5 bases). The germline CDR1 and CDR2 sequences are LNHNV and YYDKDF (reference sequence). This CDR3 is built from 14 residues. With 1 base removed from V and 7 bases from J, the gap between germline ends came to 11 bases. CDR3 nucleotides: TGTGCCACCAGCAGAGTCCCATCGGGGAATGAGCAGTTCTTC. This codes for CATSRVPSGNEQFF.

The CDR3 reads CASSESWEGKQFF. CDR3 DNA sequence: TGTGCCAGCAGTGAAAGCTGGGAAGGGAAACAGTTCTTC. This chain uses TRBV2 with TRBJ2-1; D unclear. The CDR3 contains 13 residues. The V end lost 2 bases, the J end lost 13 bases, and 15 bases lay between the germline ends. Germline CDR1 SNHLY, CDR2 FYNNEI.

The chain employs TRBV6-6 and TRBJ2-7; D may be TRBD2 (6 bases). The V and J ends lost 5 bases and 4 bases respectively, with 12 bases between them. The CDR3 runs to 13 residues. The germline V gene has CDR1 MNHNY and CDR2 SVGAGI (reference sequence). CDR3 in amino acids: CASSLSSGYEQYF. CDR3 coding DNA: TGTGCCAGCAGTCTATCGAGCGGGTACGAGCAGTACTTC.

V usage is TRBV27 and J usage is TRBJ2-7; TRBD1 or TRBD2 may be the D gene (6 bases each). Germline CDR1 and CDR2: MNHEY and SMNVEV (reference sequence). CDR3 length: 14 amino acids. The ends were cut back, 5 bases at V and 5 bases at J, with 16 bases in the middle. The CDR3 loop reads CASSLQGRWNEQYF. In nucleotides, the CDR3 is TGTGCCAGCAGTCTGCAGGGGAGGTGGAACGAGCAGTACTTC.

CDR3 DNA: TGTGCCAGCAGCTTAGCGGGAGGCGACAATGAGCAGTTCTTC. Translated, it gives CASSLAGGDNEQFF. The rearrangement uses TRBV11-3 and TRBJ2-1; TRBD2 aligns across 7 bases. Germline CDR1 SGHNT, CDR2 YENEEA. With V trimmed by 1 base and J by 5 bases, 2 bases remained unmatched. The CDR3 spans 14 residues.

V gene TRBV19 combines with J gene TRBJ1-4, with no clear D. The CDR3 has 13 amino acids. Germline CDR1 reads LNHDA; CDR2 reads SQIVND (reference sequence). V dropped 5 bases and J dropped 8 bases, with 12 bases sitting between them. The CDR3 protein is CASSPIANEKLFF. For the CDR3, the DNA is TGTGCCAGTAGTCCGATAGCGAACGAAAAACTGTTTTTT.

The chain has TRBV5-4 and TRBJ1-3; no clear D. V was cut by 2 bases and J by 2 bases, with 5 bases left in between. This CDR3 is built from 13 residues. CDR1 and CDR2 (germline): SGHNT, YYREEE (reference sequence). The CDR3 is CASSFDAGNTIYF. The CDR3 coding sequence is TGTGCCAGCAGCTTCGACGCTGGAAACACCATATATTTT.

The J gene is TRBJ2-1, the V gene TRBV9; 14 bases are a match to TRBD2. The V segment lost 4 bases and the J segment 6 bases; nucleotides outside the gene matches: 3. Germline V gene lookup returns CDR1 SGDLS and CDR2 YYNGEE. The CDR3 is made up of 15 amino acids. The CDR3 DNA reads as TGTGCCAGCAGCAGACTAGCGGGAGGGTTCAATGAGCAGTTCTTC. This encodes CASSRLAGGFNEQFF.

V is TRBV5-8 and J is TRBJ2-1; TRBD2 agrees at 10 bases. CDR1 and CDR2 (germline): SGHTS, YDEGEE. V was pared by 2 bases and J by 0 bases, with 14 bases of the junction left unmatched. The CDR3 runs 20 residues. Here the CDR3 reads CASSFSPSGSLMGSYNEQFF. CDR3 in DNA: TGTGCCAGCAGCTTCTCCCCTAGCGGGAGTTTAATGGGCTCCTACAATGAGCAGTTCTTC.

J is TRBJ2-7 and V is TRBV18, with 12 bases that match TRBD2. The germline V gene encodes CDR1 KGHSH and CDR2 LQKENI. J was trimmed by 7 bases and V by 4 bases; bases with no gene match: 8. The CDR3 totals 15 residues. DNA for the CDR3: TGTGCCAGCTCACAACGACTAGCGGGAGAAGCTGAGCAGTACTTC. This translates into CASSQRLAGEAEQYF.

V usage is TRBV6-1 and J usage is TRBJ1-2; 9 nucleotides align to TRBD1. The germline CDR1 and CDR2 sequences are MNHNS and SASEGT. Trimming took 4 bases from V and 8 from J; bases not matched to a gene: 17. The CDR3 contains 17 residues. The CDR3: CASSAGTGSWLKEGYTF. CDR3 nucleotides: TGTGCCAGCAGTGCGGGGACAGGGAGTTGGTTAAAGGAGGGCTACACCTTC.

V is TRBV18 and J is TRBJ2-1; 7 bases agree with TRBD2. The CDR3 consists of 14 residues. The junction had 2 bases not matched to a gene; V was cut back by 6 bases and J by 0 bases. Germline values: CDR1 KGHSH, CDR2 LQKENI. CDR3 DNA sequence: TGTGCCAGCTCCTCGGGGGGCTCCTACAATGAGCAGTTCTTC. This encodes CASSSGGSYNEQFF.

The chain recombines TRBV4-3 with TRBJ1-6; 7 bases match TRBD1. CDR1 is LGHNA, CDR2 YSLEER, per germline. V lost 1 base to trimming and J lost 9 bases; unmatched junction nucleotides: 9. The CDR3 is made up of 16 amino acids. The CDR3 bases are TGCGCCAGCAGCCAAGGACGACAGGGCTTTGGTTCACCCCTCCACTTT. Translating it yields CASSQGRQGFGSPLHF.

The V and J genes are TRBV7-2 and TRBJ2-7; D possibly matches TRBD1 or TRBD2 (5 bases each). V lost 5 bases and J lost 2, with 16 bases in between. The CDR3 consists of 15 residues. CDR1 is SGHTA, CDR2 FQGNSA, per germline. The DNA for the CDR3 is TGTGCCAGCAGCGACCCCCGGGACCGAGCCTACGAGCAGTACTTC. Its protein is CASSDPRDRAYEQYF. Based on the CDR3 plus reference TRBV7-2 and TRBJ2-7, the full variable domain is GAGVSQSPSNKVTEKGKDVELRCDPISGHTALYWYRQSLGQGLEFLIYFQGNSAPDKSGLPSDRFSAERTGGSVSTLTIQRTQQEDSAVYLCASSDPRDRAYEQYFGPGTRLTVT.